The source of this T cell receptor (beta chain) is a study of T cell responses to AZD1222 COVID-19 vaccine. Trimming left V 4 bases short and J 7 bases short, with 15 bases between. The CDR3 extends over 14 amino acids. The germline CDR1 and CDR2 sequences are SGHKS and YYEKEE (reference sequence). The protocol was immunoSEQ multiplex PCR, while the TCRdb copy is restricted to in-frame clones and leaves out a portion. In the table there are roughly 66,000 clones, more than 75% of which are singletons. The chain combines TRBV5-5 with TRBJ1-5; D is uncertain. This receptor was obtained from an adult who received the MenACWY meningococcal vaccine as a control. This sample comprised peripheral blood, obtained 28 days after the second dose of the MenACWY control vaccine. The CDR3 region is CASSLEGEGQPQHF. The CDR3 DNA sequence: TGTGCCAGCAGCCTCGAAGGTGAGGGCCAGCCCCAGCATTTT.